The 31 T cell receptor beta chains reported below all come from one sample, sequenced in a study of blood T cell repertoires in COVID-19. Data came from immunoSEQ multiplex PCR; TCRdb stores just in-frame clones and leaves some out. The sample includes approximately 150,000 clones, more than 70% seen only once; the top ten take 15% to 20%. Sequencing input: PBMCs or T cells enriched from blood (not recorded which). These receptors came from a man aged 55-75 years who had recovered from COVID-19.

The chain uses TRBV6-4 and TRBJ1-5; D is uncertain. The CDR3 contains 19 residues. Germline CDR1 is MRHNA and CDR2 is SNTAGT. Trimming took 0 bases from V and 5 from J, leaving 23 bases between them. The CDR3: CASSDSIGQVVLWYQPQHF. DNA of the CDR3: TGTGCCAGCAGTGACTCGATTGGTCAGGTGGTTTTATGGTATCAGCCCCAGCATTTT.

This clone was detected only a few times. The V gene is TRBV27, the J gene TRBJ1-5, with unresolved D. The germline V gene encodes CDR1 MNHEY and CDR2 SMNVEV (reference sequence). The CDR3 covers 13 residues. Trimming cost V 4 bases and J 15 bases, with 19 bases left between them. This CDR3 reads CASSSMGMTLRHF. DNA of the CDR3: TGTGCCAGCAGTTCGATGGGTATGACTCTTAGGCATTTT.

The J gene is TRBJ2-5, the V gene TRBV19; 9 bases line up with TRBD2. Germline values: CDR1 LNHDA, CDR2 SQIVND (reference sequence). Trimming at V came to 3 bases and at J to 5 bases, leaving 7 bases not matched to a gene. The CDR3 runs 15 residues. The CDR3: CASSMLAGAVETQYF. In nucleotides, the CDR3 is TGTGCCAGTAGTATGTTAGCGGGAGCGGTGGAGACCCAGTACTTC.

The chain uses TRBV3-1 (or the pseudogene TRBV3-2) and TRBJ1-5, with TRBD1 matching 8 bases. The CDR3 extends over 14 amino acids. V gave up 5 bases and J gave up 6 bases; unmatched junction bases: 6. Germline-derived CDR1 and CDR2 are LGHDT and YNNKEL (reference sequence). CDR3 region: CASSTGQDGQPQHF. Written as DNA, the CDR3 is TGTGCCAGCAGCACGGGACAGGACGGTCAGCCCCAGCATTTT.

The chain combines TRBV2 with TRBJ2-1; 11 nucleotides match TRBD2. Germline CDR1 SNHLY, CDR2 FYNNEI. The CDR3 loop spans 16 amino acids. The junction had 10 bases not matched to a gene; V was cut back by 3 bases and J by 9 bases. The CDR3 DNA reads TGTGCCAGCAGTGACCTACTAGCGGGAGCTGGGAGTGAGCAGTTCTTC. It codes for CASSDLLAGAGSEQFF.

The chain has TRBV19 and TRBJ2-7, with 7 bases aligning to TRBD1. Per the germline V gene, CDR1 is LNHDA and CDR2 is SQIVND (reference sequence). There are 12 residues in the CDR3. With V trimmed by 6 bases and J by 4 bases, 3 bases remained unmatched. The CDR3 DNA reads TGTGCCAGTAGCGGGACAGAGTACGAGCAGTACTTC. Residues: CASSGTEYEQYF.

The V and J genes are TRBV24-1 and TRBJ1-5; 8 nucleotides agree with TRBD1. Germline values: CDR1 KGHDR, CDR2 SFDVKD. The CDR3 totals 15 residues. Germline trimming cut 0 bases from V and 5 bases from J; bases unmatched to any gene: 2. CDR3 sequence: CATSDLKDRDQPQHF. For the CDR3, the DNA is TGTGCCACCAGTGATTTGAAGGACAGGGATCAGCCCCAGCATTTT.

This chain uses TRBV18 with TRBJ1-2; 7 bases are shared with TRBD1. V shed 1 base and J 6 bases; nucleotides not matched to a gene: 8. CDR1 and CDR2 from the germline V gene are KGHSH and LQKENI. The CDR3 extends over 15 amino acids. The CDR3 bases are TGTGCCAGCTCACCACAGCCTCCCGGGACAGATGGCTACACCTTC. Residues: CASSPQPPGTDGYTF.

This chain joins TRBV19 and TRBJ2-2, with TRBD1 identical over 8 bases. The CDR3 length is 14 residues. Germline V gene sequence: CDR1 LNHDA, CDR2 SQIVND (reference sequence). Trimming took 6 bases from V and 5 from J; bases not matched to a gene: 5. The chain's CDR3 is CASRLDRGTGELFF. The CDR3 DNA reads TGTGCCAGTAGACTTGACAGGGGAACCGGGGAGCTGTTTTTT.

This clone was observed a single time. This chain uses TRBV3-1 (or the pseudogene TRBV3-2) with TRBJ1-1; D is unclear. Germline assignment: CDR1 LGHDT and CDR2 YNNKEL (reference sequence). The CDR3 runs 14 residues. V shed 0 bases and J shed 0 bases, with 5 bases lying between them. The CDR3 here is CASSQDNLNTEAFF. The CDR3 DNA reads TGTGCCAGCAGCCAAGACAATTTGAACACTGAAGCTTTCTTT.

CDR3 amino acids: CASSTFMGGRGEAFF. DNA of the CDR3: TGTGCCAGCAGCACCTTCATGGGGGGGCGCGGGGAAGCTTTCTTT. V gene TRBV27 combines with J gene TRBJ1-1; D perhaps matches TRBD1 (6 bases). This CDR3 region has 15 residues. Germline V gene lookup returns CDR1 MNHEY and CDR2 SMNVEV (reference sequence). V shed 6 bases and J shed 8 bases, with 22 bases lying between them.

The gene calls are TRBV2 and TRBJ1-2; no reliable D call. The CDR3 extends over 15 amino acids. Trimming took off 5 bases at V and 2 bases at J, with 15 bases between the two ends. Germline V CDR1 and CDR2: SNHLY, FYNNEI. The CDR3 here is CASSPSPAANYGYTF. CDR3 in DNA: TGTGCCAGCAGTCCATCACCAGCGGCGAACTATGGCTACACCTTC.

J is TRBJ2-3 and V is TRBV7-9, with D possibly TRBD1 on 5 matching bases. Trimming took 7 bases from V and 0 from J, leaving 11 bases between them. The CDR3 covers 14 residues. CDR1 is SEHNR and CDR2 is FQNEAQ in the germline V gene (reference sequence). CDR3 protein: CASKGRASTDTQYF. In nucleotides, the CDR3 is TGTGCCAGCAAGGGGCGTGCTAGCACAGATACGCAGTATTTT.

CDR3 sequence (DNA): TGTGCCAGCAGACCCGGACTAGCGGGAGTGGTCGGGGAGCTGTTTTTT. The encoded protein is CASRPGLAGVVGELFF. The chain links TRBV9 to TRBJ2-2, with 13 bases identical to TRBD2. Per germline, CDR1 SGDLS and CDR2 YYNGEE. The CDR3 is made up of 16 amino acids. The trim removed 5 bases at V and 7 bases at J, leaving 8 bases unmatched.

This clone turned up a few times. This chain connects TRBV2 to TRBJ2-1; possibly TRBD2 for D (5 bases). Between the trimmed V and J ends, which lost 5 bases and 9 bases, there was a span of 8 bases. Germline V lookup: CDR1 SNHLY, CDR2 FYNNEI. The CDR3 is made up of 11 amino acids. The CDR3 DNA follows: TGTGCCAGCAGTTGGACTTTTGAGCAGTTCTTC. Translating gives CASSWTFEQFF. The full variable domain, in which reference TRBV2 and TRBJ2-1 provide the parts outside the CDR3, is EPEVTQTPSHQVTQMGQEVILRCVPISNHLYFYWYRQILGQKVEFLVSFYNNEISEKSEIFDDQFSVERPDGSNFTLKIRSTKLEDSAMYFCASSWTFEQFFGPGTRLTVL.

CDR3 sequence (DNA): TGTGCCAGCAGTTTACGGTGGAGTGGGAATGAGCAGTTCTTC. This translates into CASSLRWSGNEQFF. The genes are TRBV28 and TRBJ2-1; D remains ambiguous. The CDR3 spans 14 residues. Per the germline V gene, CDR1 is MDHEN and CDR2 is SYDVKM. V dropped 2 bases and J dropped 7 bases, with 12 bases sitting between them.

The CDR3 DNA reads TGTGCCACCAGCAGAGATCGTCGATCAGGACAGAACACCGGGGAGCTGTTTTTT. Protein product: CATSRDRRSGQNTGELFF. The V call is TRBV15, the J call TRBJ2-2; D might be TRBD1 (5 bases). CDR3 length equals 18 residues. CDR1 is LNHNV and CDR2 is YYDKDF in the germline V gene (reference sequence). The V end was cut by 0 bases, the J end by 1 base, with 15 bases between.

Here the CDR3 reads CASSETGPYNQPQHF. The CDR3, as DNA: TGCGCCAGCAGCGAGACAGGGCCCTACAATCAGCCCCAGCATTTT. The rearrangement uses TRBV5-1 and TRBJ1-5, with 7 bases fitting TRBD1. The V gene end was trimmed by 4 bases and the J gene end by 3 bases; junction bases not matched to a gene: 7. The CDR3 spans 15 residues. Germline V gene data show CDR1 as SGHRS and CDR2 as YFSETQ.

The chain has TRBV6-1 and TRBJ2-1; the match to TRBD2 covers 9 bases. CDR3 length equals 16 residues. After removal of 4 bases from V and 3 bases from J, the junction contained 7 bases not matched to a gene. Looked up from germline, CDR1 is MNHNS and CDR2 is SASEGT. The CDR3 nucleotides are TGTGCCAGCAGTGGGCCAAGCGGGAGGAACTACAATGAGCAGTTCTTC. Translated, it gives CASSGPSGRNYNEQFF.

This clone occurred once. This sequence joins TRBV5-1 and TRBJ1-3, with D possibly matching TRBD1 (5 bases). This CDR3 is built from 17 residues. Germline CDR1 is SGHRS and CDR2 is YFSETQ. V shed 2 bases and J shed 2 bases, with 17 bases lying between them. The CDR3 nucleotides read TGCGCCAGCAGCTTTTGGCAGGGTTTCTCTCCTGGAAACACCATATATTTT. It yields the protein CASSFWQGFSPGNTIYF. The variable domain in full, with the rest retrieved from reference TRBV5-1 and TRBJ1-3, is KAGVTQTPRYLIKTRGQQVTLSCSPISGHRSVSWYQQTPGQGLQFLFEYFSETQRNKGNFPGRFSGRQFSNSRSEMNVSTLELGDSALYLCASSFWQGFSPGNTIYFGEGSWLTVV.

This clone was observed once. The chain combines TRBV27 with TRBJ1-5, with a tentative D call TRBD1 (6 bases). The V end lost 6 bases, the J end lost 8 bases, and 14 bases lay between the germline ends. Germline V gene lookup returns CDR1 MNHEY and CDR2 SMNVEV (reference sequence). The CDR3 totals 13 residues. As DNA, the CDR3 is TGTGCCAGCAGGGTAACAGGGTCAGAGCCCCAGCATTTT. It is translated as CASRVTGSEPQHF.

The gene calls are TRBV7-2 and TRBJ2-1, with a weak D call TRBD1 (5 bases). Germline lookup yields CDR1 SGHTA and CDR2 FQGNSA. The CDR3 contains 15 residues. Trimming took 5 bases from V and 0 from J, leaving 11 bases between them. The CDR3 reads CASSPRQISYNEQFF. The CDR3 region has the DNA TGTGCCAGCAGCCCTCGACAGATCTCCTACAATGAGCAGTTCTTC. Together with reference TRBV7-2 and TRBJ2-1, the CDR3 gives the full variable domain: GAGVSQSPSNKVTEKGKDVELRCDPISGHTALYWYRQSLGQGLEFLIYFQGNSAPDKSGLPSDRFSAERTGGSVSTLTIQRTQQEDSAVYLCASSPRQISYNEQFFGPGTRLTVL.

The chain has TRBV19 and TRBJ2-2; possible D gene TRBD1, 6 bases. The CDR3 sequence is 14 residues long. V was pared by 9 bases and J by 1 base, with 12 bases between. The germline gives CDR1 LNHDA, CDR2 SQIVND (reference sequence). For the CDR3, the DNA is TGTGCCAGCTTAGGACAGTGGAACACCGGGGAGCTGTTTTTT. It specifies CASLGQWNTGELFF.

This clone was observed a handful of times. The chain couples TRBV28 to TRBJ1-1; D not certain. The CDR3 contains 14 residues. Germline V CDR1 and CDR2: MDHEN, SYDVKM. Trimming took off 1 base at V and 4 bases at J, with 10 bases between the two ends. The DNA of the CDR3 is TGTGCCAGCAGTTTATTAAAGGGAGTCACTGAAGCTTTCTTT. Protein sequence: CASSLLKGVTEAFF.

This clone was observed once. V is TRBV19 and J is TRBJ1-4; D is unresolved. CDR1 is LNHDA, CDR2 SQIVND, per germline (reference sequence). The length of the CDR3 is 15 residues. Trimming cost V 1 base and J 0 bases, with 6 bases left between them. The CDR3 nucleotides are TGTGCCAGTAGTATAGGGCAGACAACTAATGAAAAACTGTTTTTT. It is translated as CASSIGQTTNEKLFF. Filled out from reference TRBV19 and TRBJ1-4, the complete variable domain reads DGGITQSPKYLFRKEGQNVTLSCEQNLNHDAMYWYRQDPGQGLRLIYYSQIVNDFQKGDIAEGYSVSREKKESFPLTVTSAQKNPTAFYLCASSIGQTTNEKLFFGSGTQLSVL.

The rearrangement joins TRBV7-9 to TRBJ2-3; 7 positions agree with TRBD2. The V segment lost 4 bases and the J segment 6 bases; nucleotides outside the gene matches: 10. This CDR3 is built from 15 residues. Germline lookup yields CDR1 SEHNR and CDR2 FQNEAQ (reference sequence). CDR3 nucleotides: TGTGCCAGCAGCTCTAGCGGCGCACGGAGGGATACGCAGTATTTT. Its translation is CASSSSGARRDTQYF.

The CDR3 DNA reads TGCAGCGTTGTTGGACTAACTCAAGAGACCCAGTACTTC. Its protein is CSVVGLTQETQYF. V and J are TRBV29-1 and TRBJ2-5; D is perhaps TRBD2 (6 bases). This CDR3 spans 13 amino acids. Trimming removed 4 bases at V and 2 bases at J, with 11 bases between. CDR1 is SQVTM, CDR2 ANQGSEA, per germline.

In the case of this clone: The sample has other DNA sequences that encode this CDR3 too. The chain recombines TRBV5-1 with TRBJ2-7; 11 nucleotides align to TRBD1. CDR3 length: 14 amino acids. Germline CDR1 reads SGHRS; CDR2 reads YFSETQ. V was clipped by 4 bases and J by 5 bases; unmatched bases: 5. The DNA of the CDR3 is TGCGCCAGCAGCCTCGGACAGGGGGCGGACGAGCAGTACTTC. As protein: CASSLGQGADEQYF.

This clone was picked up a small number of times. One end of the junction does not line up with germline, which may come from a read error. The V gene is TRBV4-2, the J gene TRBJ1-2; TRBD1 matches 8 bases. The CDR3 length is 14 residues. Germline CDR1 is LGHNA and CDR2 is YNFKEQ. CDR3 nucleotides: TGTGCCAGCAGTCAAGGACAGGGTGGCTATGGCTACACCTTC. Translating it yields CASSQGQGGYGYTF.

V is TRBV5-4 and J is TRBJ2-1, with D maybe TRBD2 (5 bases). The V and J ends lost 0 bases and 8 bases respectively, with 15 bases between them. CDR1 is SGHNT, CDR2 YYREEE, per germline (reference sequence). CDR3 length: 15 amino acids. CDR3 sequence reads: CASSLAGVGSDEQFF. DNA of the CDR3: TGTGCCAGCAGCTTGGCTGGAGTGGGGAGCGATGAGCAGTTCTTC. The full variable domain, with the rest looked up from reference TRBV5-4 and TRBJ2-1, is ETGVTQSPTHLIKTRGQQVTLRCSSQSGHNTVSWYQQALGQGPQFIFQYYREEENGRGNFPPRFSGLQFPNYSSELNVNALELDDSALYLCASSLAGVGSDEQFFGPGTRLTVL.

The rearrangement joins TRBV28 to TRBJ1-2; D may be TRBD1 (5 bases). V lost 5 bases and J 2 bases, leaving 24 bases between the germline ends. The CDR3 totals 18 residues. CDR1 and CDR2 from the germline V gene are MDHEN and SYDVKM. The CDR3: CASSPPGGTSPKNYGYTF. DNA of the CDR3: TGTGCCAGCAGTCCCCCGGGGGGAACAAGTCCCAAAAACTATGGCTACACCTTC.